Described below is a single T cell receptor beta chain sequence and its context. The CDR3 runs 15 residues. Germline loops: CDR1 SGHTA, CDR2 FQGNSA. Trimming pared 0 bases from V and 0 bases from J, leaving 9 bases between. Per the original data handling: Reference gene primer amplification in the assay estimated nucleated cell counts. Method: immunoSEQ multiplex PCR; TCRdb's copy keeps in-frame clones and lacks some. V, J and clone size derive from that table, while D and trimming were established from the DNA sequence. The profile shows under 150,000 clones, 70% to 90% of them singletons. These data come from a study of blood T cell repertoires in COVID-19. Study at large: The United States, Italy and Spain provided the acute and convalescent COVID-19 samples.

The chain recombines TRBV7-2 with TRBJ2-7; D is perhaps TRBD2 (6 bases). The sequenced sample consisted of peripheral blood. The sequence derives from a woman between 45 and 60 years old who had recovered from COVID-19. CDR3 protein: CASSLAAGSSYEQYF. The CDR3, as DNA: TGTGCCAGCAGCTTAGCAGCGGGCAGCTCCTACGAGCAGTACTTC.